The 4 T cell receptor beta chains presented below share a single source sample, sequenced in a study of molecular identifiers for immune sequencing clone quantification. TCRdb analysed the PCR reads with MiXCR anew, one entry per CDR3 protein. The table shows approximately 630,000 distinct CDR3 sequences, with about 25% occurring only once. The specimen sequenced was naive CD8+ T cells from blood, with Jurkat cell RNA spiked in. Subset: FACS-sorted CD8+CD4-CCR7+CD45RA+ naive T cells. The receptors derive from a human donor in good health. Some libraries in this study had Jurkat cell RNA spiked in.

This clonotype was seen at least ten times. The chain uses TRBV30 and TRBJ2-1; no firm D call. CDR1 and CDR2 from the germline V gene are GTSNPN and SVGIG (reference sequence). CDR3 length: 11 amino acids. Trimming shortened V by 7 bases and J by 9 bases, and 13 bases separated the two germline ends. This CDR3 reads CASADSGEQFF. The CDR3 DNA follows: TGTGCCTCGGCAGATTCCGGTGAGCAGTTCTTC.

J is TRBJ2-7 and V is TRBV10-3, with D tentatively TRBD2 (6 bases). V shed 6 bases and J shed 2 bases, with 11 bases lying between them. This CDR3 is built from 13 residues. Per germline, CDR1 ENHRY and CDR2 SYGVKD. The CDR3 coding sequence is TGTGCCATCAGGGAGGGGAGCCCCTACGAGCAGTACTTC. This sequence encodes CAIREGSPYEQYF.

This chain uses TRBV14 with TRBJ2-3, with D possibly matching TRBD1 (5 bases). Germline V gene data show CDR1 as SGHDN and CDR2 as FVKESK. V was trimmed by 1 base and J by 5 bases, leaving 13 bases between them. CDR3 length: 15 residues. This chain's CDR3 is CASSQVAGWIDTQYF. The CDR3 DNA follows: TGTGCCAGCAGCCAAGTAGCAGGGTGGATAGATACGCAGTATTTT. Full variable domain (rest looked up from reference TRBV14 and TRBJ2-3): EAGVTQFPSHSVIEKGQTVTLRCDPISGHDNLYWYRRVMGKEIKFLLHFVKESKQDESGMPNNRFLAERTGGTYSTLKVQPAELEDSGVYFCASSQVAGWIDTQYFGPGTRLTVL.

The table lists this clonotype with many counts. This sequence joins TRBV6-5 and TRBJ1-1; the D gene is possibly TRBD1 (5 bases). Germline CDR1 is MNHEY and CDR2 is SVGAGI. V was shortened by 10 bases and J by 5 bases, with 20 bases between the two germline ends. The CDR3 length is 14 residues. CDR3 sequence (DNA): TGTGCCACCCATGGGTGGGGGTCGGGTACTGAAGCTTTCTTT. Translating it yields CATHGWGSGTEAFF.